A single sample is the source of the 28 T cell receptor beta chains below, sequenced in a study of response to subunit inactivated influenza vaccine. TCRdb reprocessed the RT-PCR reads via MiXCR and lists one record per CDR3 protein. Among about 650,000 distinct CDR3 sequences listed, 12% to 15% were seen once. This sample comprised PBMCs from blood, obtained around two weeks before vaccination. Every receptor here comes from a man in his fifties who received an inactivated influenza vaccine.

The V gene is TRBV29-1, the J gene TRBJ1-3; D is undetermined. In germline, CDR1 is SQVTM, CDR2 ANQGSEA. V lost 3 bases and J lost 1, with 7 bases in between. The CDR3 spans 13 residues. The CDR3 DNA reads as TGCAGCGTTGACGCAGGATCTGGAAACACCATATATTTT. Protein: CSVDAGSGNTIYF.

This chain uses TRBV15 with TRBJ2-3; tentatively, D is TRBD2 (7 bases). Trimming took 1 base from V and 2 from J, leaving 19 bases between them. CDR1 is LNHNV, CDR2 YYDKDF, per germline (reference sequence). This CDR3 is 18 amino acids long. The CDR3 sequence is CATSRGTGGPKDTDTQYF. The CDR3 DNA reads as TGTGCCACCAGCAGAGGGACGGGGGGCCCGAAGGACACAGATACGCAGTATTTT.

V gene TRBV12-3 or TRBV12-4 combines with J gene TRBJ2-1, with D tentatively TRBD1 (6 bases). Trimming cost V 2 bases and J 6 bases, with 17 bases left between them. The CDR3 loop spans 16 amino acids. The CDR3 is CASSLSYRASPNEQFF. CDR3 sequence (DNA): TGTGCCAGCAGTTTATCTTACAGGGCGAGCCCCAATGAGCAGTTCTTC.

This clonotype showed up just a few times. The V gene is TRBV4-2, the J gene TRBJ2-3; 11 bases line up with TRBD2. This CDR3 has 17 amino acids. The trim removed 0 bases at V and 0 bases at J, leaving 2 bases unmatched. The germline V gene encodes CDR1 LGHNA and CDR2 YNFKEQ. The CDR3 loop reads CASSQDLAGGSTDTQYF. CDR3 nucleotides: TGTGCCAGCAGCCAAGATCTAGCGGGAGGAAGCACAGATACGCAGTATTTT.

At least ten counts were recorded for this clonotype. The CDR3 DNA follows: TGTGCCAGCAGACACAGGGGAGCGGGATATACGCAGTATTTT. Amino acids: CASRHRGAGYTQYF. The V gene is TRBV6-1, the J gene TRBJ2-3; perhaps D is TRBD1 or TRBD2 (7 bases each). From germline, CDR1 is MNHNS and CDR2 SASEGT. V gave up 6 bases and J gave up 7 bases, with 17 bases separating them. CDR3 size: 14 residues.

The chain carries TRBV27 and TRBJ1-5; TRBD1 is a possible D gene (6 bases). Trimming stripped 2 bases from V and 3 bases from J, with 14 bases between. Germline CDR1 is MNHEY and CDR2 is SMNVEV (reference sequence). CDR3 length: 16 residues. CDR3 amino acids: CASSLVRGGYNQPQHF. CDR3 DNA: TGTGCCAGCAGTTTAGTCAGGGGTGGATACAATCAGCCCCAGCATTTT.

This clonotype has ten or more counts. The chain links TRBV7-2 to TRBJ2-7; 8 positions match TRBD2. V was pared by 7 bases and J by 4 bases, with 12 bases of the junction left unmatched. This CDR3 is 15 amino acids long. Germline CDR1 SGHTA, CDR2 FQGNSA. CDR3: CASTPRGSGNYEQYF. The CDR3 DNA reads TGTGCCAGCACTCCGAGGGGTAGCGGGAATTACGAGCAGTACTTC.

In this sample, this clonotype turned up a few times. The rearrangement uses TRBV25-1 and TRBJ2-7; the D gene is possibly TRBD2 (5 bases). V lost 8 bases and J 3 bases, leaving 20 bases between the germline ends. Germline CDR1 is MGHDK and CDR2 is SYGVNS. The CDR3 has 15 residues. The CDR3 here is CASLGPGFLDYEQYF. CDR3 in DNA: TGTGCCAGCCTCGGACCGGGATTTTTAGACTACGAGCAGTACTTC.

This clonotype was detected only a few times. The chain uses TRBV11-2 and TRBJ2-3; D remains unclear. Trimming took 3 bases from V and 2 from J, leaving 9 bases between them. This CDR3 spans 14 amino acids. Germline loops: CDR1 SGHAT, CDR2 FQNNGV. CDR3 DNA sequence: TGTGCCAGCAGCTTCCGGCCAGACACAGATACGCAGTATTTT. It specifies CASSFRPDTDTQYF.

The CDR3 loop reads CASSPRESGAPYEQYF. The DNA of the CDR3 is TGTGCCAGCAGCCCCCGGGAGTCGGGGGCCCCCTACGAGCAGTACTTC. This chain joins TRBV7-8 and TRBJ2-7; possibly TRBD1 or TRBD2 for D (6 bases each). Germline V gene data show CDR1 as SGHVS and CDR2 as FQNEAQ. The length of the CDR3 is 16 residues. Deletions cut 5 bases from V and 2 bases from J, with 19 bases between.

The chain combines TRBV30 with TRBJ1-1; 9 bases are a match to TRBD1. Trimming took 2 bases from V and 1 from J; bases not matched to a gene: 5. The germline CDR1 and CDR2 sequences are GTSNPN and SVGIG (reference sequence). The CDR3 has 15 residues. The CDR3 coding sequence is TGTGCCTGGAGTCGATACAGGGGGCCGAACACTGAAGCTTTCTTT. Protein: CAWSRYRGPNTEAFF.

This clonotype has more than one count but fewer than ten. The chain uses TRBV11-2 and TRBJ2-7; D perhaps matches TRBD1 (5 bases). Trimming removed 7 bases at V and 5 bases at J, with 18 bases between. The CDR3 sequence is 14 residues long. Germline V CDR1 and CDR2: SGHAT, FQNNGV. The CDR3 loop reads CASKPPGIHHEQYF. As DNA, the CDR3 is TGTGCCAGCAAACCCCCAGGGATCCACCACGAGCAGTACTTC.

In its sample, this clonotype was seen a few times. The genes are TRBV12-3 or TRBV12-4 and TRBJ2-7, with 11 bases aligning to TRBD1. V shed 6 bases and J 1 base; nucleotides not matched to a gene: 5. The CDR3 contains 15 residues. In nucleotides, the CDR3 is TGTGCCAGCAGGCTCGGGACAGGGGGTTCCTACGAGCAGTACTTC. Its protein product is CASRLGTGGSYEQYF.

Only a few counts were recorded for this clonotype. J is TRBJ2-5 and V is TRBV20-1, with 7 bases that match TRBD2. The germline V gene has CDR1 DFQATT and CDR2 SNEGSKA (reference sequence). This CDR3 comprises 14 residues. The ends lost 0 bases at V and 3 bases at J; junction bases unmatched: 4. DNA for the CDR3: TGCAGTGCTAGAGAGACTAGCCGGAAAGAGACCCAGTACTTC. It encodes CSARETSRKETQYF.

Only a few counts were recorded for this clonotype. The chain uses TRBV6-6 and TRBJ1-4, with D hard to call. Germline CDR1 and CDR2: MNHNY and SVGAGI (reference sequence). The V end lost 5 bases, the J end lost 3 bases, and 7 bases lay between the germline ends. CDR3 size: 13 residues. CDR3 sequence (DNA): TGTGCCAGCAGTCGGAGTTCTAATGAAAAACTGTTTTTT. Translated: CASSRSSNEKLFF.

This clonotype was counted a few times. The chain carries TRBV5-5 and TRBJ1-1; D gene unclear. The germline V gene encodes CDR1 SGHKS and CDR2 YYEKEE (reference sequence). The CDR3 contains 13 residues. The ends were cut back, 7 bases at V and 1 base at J, with 11 bases in the middle. CDR3 nucleotide sequence: TGTGCCAGCGGATCGAGTCCGAACACTGAAGCTTTCTTT. Translating gives CASGSSPNTEAFF.

In DNA form, the CDR3 reads TGTGCCAGCAGCCGTGGGAGCAGTGAAGCTTTCTTT. Protein: CASSRGSSEAFF. This sequence joins TRBV12-3 or TRBV12-4 and TRBJ1-1; D call uncertain. CDR3 length: 12 amino acids. V lost 6 bases, J lost 7 bases, and 12 bases lay in between.

This clonotype was seen repeatedly, ten times or more. The chain links TRBV5-1 to TRBJ2-4; no clear D. In germline, CDR1 is SGHRS, CDR2 YFSETQ. CDR3 size: 13 residues. V lost 0 bases to trimming and J lost 5 bases, with 6 bases between them. CDR3 in DNA: TGCGCCAGCAGCTTGGGGGTCGAAAACATTCAGTACTTC. Protein: CASSLGVENIQYF.

This clonotype was seen a few times. This chain uses TRBV20-1 with TRBJ1-1, with no clear D. There are 11 residues in the CDR3. Germline V gene lookup returns CDR1 DFQATT and CDR2 SNEGSKA (reference sequence). V lost 6 bases and J lost 6, with 11 bases in between. In DNA, the CDR3 is TGCAGTGCCGAACAAGAAGCTGAAGCTTTCTTT. It specifies CSAEQEAEAFF.

J is TRBJ2-3 and V is TRBV4-1; no firm D call. Trimming removed 1 base at V and 4 bases at J, with 9 bases between. This CDR3 is 14 amino acids long. Germline V gene data show CDR1 as MGHRA and CDR2 as YSYEKL. Here the CDR3 DNA reads TGCGCCAGCAGCCAAGGAGACCAGGCAGATACGCAGTATTTT. Translated: CASSQGDQADTQYF.

There are a few counts of this clonotype. The CDR3 coding sequence is TGTGCCAGTGGACAGGGGAGCCTTAACTATGGCTACACCTTC. This translates into CASGQGSLNYGYTF. The chain joins TRBV28 to TRBJ1-2, with TRBD1 matching 9 bases. Germline assignment: CDR1 MDHEN and CDR2 SYDVKM. The length of the CDR3 is 14 residues. After removal of 9 bases from V and 1 base from J, the junction contained 6 bases not matched to a gene.

Ten or more counts support this clonotype. The chain couples TRBV27 to TRBJ2-7, with 11 nucleotides matching TRBD2. The V gene end was trimmed by 6 bases and the J gene end by 5 bases; junction bases not matched to a gene: 15. The CDR3 length is 17 residues. Germline V gene lookup returns CDR1 MNHEY and CDR2 SMNVEV (reference sequence). The CDR3 sequence is CASRRLPTSGSIHEQYF. DNA of the CDR3: TGTGCCAGCAGGCGACTCCCTACTAGCGGGAGTATCCACGAGCAGTACTTC.

This clonotype was counted only a few times. The rearrangement links TRBV20-1 to TRBJ2-2; possible D gene TRBD1, 6 bases. This CDR3 spans 13 amino acids. Trimming removed 5 bases from V and 5 bases from J, with 12 bases in between. Per germline, CDR1 DFQATT and CDR2 SNEGSKA (reference sequence). CDR3 coding DNA: TGCAGTGCTGAGGACAGCATGACCGGGGAGCTGTTTTTT. This codes for CSAEDSMTGELFF.

The sample holds many counts of this clonotype. The chain combines TRBV29-1 with TRBJ1-4; D is possibly TRBD1 (5 bases). CDR1 is SQVTM and CDR2 is ANQGSEA in the germline V gene. The V end lost 7 bases, the J end lost 5 bases, and 14 bases lay between the germline ends. This CDR3 spans 13 amino acids. CDR3 nucleotide sequence: TGCAGCGCCACAGAGCGGGGGAATGAAAAACTGTTTTTT. This codes for CSATERGNEKLFF. The variable domain in full, completed from reference TRBV29-1 and TRBJ1-4, reads SAVISQKPSRDICQRGTSLTIQCQVDSQVTMMFWYRQQPGQSLTLIATANQGSEATYESGFVIDKFPISRPNLTFSTLTVSNMSPEDSSIYLCSATERGNEKLFFGSGTQLSVL.

V is TRBV20-1 and J is TRBJ1-4; the D is unclear. CDR3 size: 11 residues. V lost 2 bases to trimming and J lost 10 bases, with 8 bases between them. Germline CDR1 reads DFQATT; CDR2 reads SNEGSKA (reference sequence). DNA for the CDR3: TGCAGTGCTAGATCTCGTGGAAAACTGTTTTTT. This translates into CSARSRGKLFF.

The genes are TRBV7-9 and TRBJ1-1; D unresolved. V gave up 4 bases and J gave up 3 bases, with 15 bases separating them. The CDR3 contains 15 residues. Germline CDR1 reads SEHNR; CDR2 reads FQNEAQ (reference sequence). The CDR3 loop is CASSSVGHLDTEAFF. The DNA of the CDR3 is TGTGCCAGCAGCTCAGTCGGCCACCTTGACACTGAAGCTTTCTTT.

The chain links TRBV7-2 to TRBJ1-1; perhaps TRBD1 as D (5 bases). The CDR3 loop spans 14 amino acids. The germline V and J ends were trimmed by 1 base and 4 bases, with 10 bases remaining between them. CDR1 is SGHTA and CDR2 is FQGNSA in the germline V gene. This CDR3 is CASSLVFGGTEAFF. For the CDR3, the DNA is TGTGCCAGCAGCTTAGTTTTCGGGGGCACTGAAGCTTTCTTT.

The chain carries TRBV2 and TRBJ1-2; D perhaps matches TRBD1 (5 bases). The CDR3 runs to 12 residues. Trimming took off 1 base at V and 6 bases at J, with 6 bases between the two ends. CDR1 is SNHLY and CDR2 is FYNNEI in the germline V gene. The CDR3 DNA sequence: TGTGCCAGCAGTGAAGGGGGGGATGGCTACACCTTC. This sequence encodes CASSEGGDGYTF. Full variable domain (outside the CDR3, taken from reference TRBV2 and TRBJ1-2): EPEVTQTPSHQVTQMGQEVILRCVPISNHLYFYWYRQILGQKVEFLVSFYNNEISEKSEIFDDQFSVERPDGSNFTLKIRSTKLEDSAMYFCASSEGGDGYTFGSGTRLTVV.